This is a list of T cell receptor beta chains from one sample in a study of PD-1 blockade in classical Hodgkin lymphoma. TCRdb's table, derived via immunoSEQ multiplex PCR, lists solely in-frame clones and lacks some. Of tens of thousands of clones listed, more than 75% are singletons. Input material: peripheral blood mononuclear cells (PBMCs). These receptors came from a human donor with classical Hodgkin lymphoma. The CDR3 runs from the conserved cysteine through the conserved F or W. The D gene is left open where the match is weak. The size entry is marked missing in some rows and otherwise reads once, few, many or a size class.

cdr3_length	v_call	j_call	clone_size	d_call	cdr3_aa	cdr3_nt
16	TRBV7-2	TRBJ2-3	.	TRBD2	CASSSVTSDLVDTQYF	TGTGCCAGCAGCTCCGTTACTAGCGACTTGGTAGATACGCAGTATTTT
15	TRBV5-4	TRBJ2-1	.	TRBD2	CASSRTSGRNNEQFF	TGTGCCAGCAGCCGTACTAGCGGGCGAAACAATGAGCAGTTCTTC
15	TRBV19	TRBJ1-2	.	.	CASRRPGPTNYGYTF	TGTGCCAGTCGACGACCAGGGCCGACTAACTATGGCTACACCTTC
14	TRBV27	TRBJ1-5	.	.	CASSLRRGNQPQHF	TGTGCCAGCAGTTTGCGGCGCGGCAATCAGCCCCAGCATTTT
17	TRBV4-2	TRBJ2-3	.	.	CASSQEGTPVVTDTQYF	TGTGCCAGCAGCCAAGAGGGGACACCGGTTGTCACAGATACGCAGTATTTT
16	TRBV5-1	TRBJ2-1	.	TRBD2	CASSLGVGTKNNEQFF	TGCGCCAGCAGCTTGGGGGTCGGGACTAAAAACAATGAGCAGTTCTTC
15	TRBV14	TRBJ1-1	.	.	CASSRGAGLDTEAFF	TGTGCCAGCAGCCGAGGGGCGGGCTTGGACACTGAAGCTTTCTTT
15	TRBV5-1	TRBJ1-1	once	.	CASTKGATTNTEAFF	TGCGCCAGCACCAAAGGGGCCACCACGAACACTGAAGCTTTCTTT
11	TRBV7-8	TRBJ2-7	.	.	CASSARSEQYF	TGTGCCAGCAGCGCGAGGTCTGAGCAGTACTTC
12	TRBV19	TRBJ1-2	few	.	CASGDRPHGYTF	TGTGCCAGTGGTGACCGTCCCCATGGCTACACCTTC
15	TRBV28	TRBJ2-5	.	TRBD2	CASSIAGEVEETQYF	TGTGCCAGCAGCATAGCGGGAGAGGTAGAAGAGACCCAGTACTTC
16	TRBV27	TRBJ2-1	.	TRBD2	CASSLKDGRANNEQFF	TGTGCCAGCAGTTTAAAAGACGGGAGGGCAAACAATGAGCAGTTCTTC
13	TRBV10-1	TRBJ1-1	.	TRBD1	CASSENGGTVAFF	TGCGCCAGCAGTGAGAATGGAGGGACAGTGGCTTTCTTT
13	TRBV30	TRBJ2-4	few	.	CAQEGLAKNIQYF	TGTGCCCAAGAGGGCCTAGCCAAAAACATTCAGTACTTC
16	TRBV19	TRBJ1-5	.	TRBD1	CASSIPWDRGHQPQHF	TGTGCCAGTAGTATTCCTTGGGACAGGGGGCACCAGCCCCAGCATTTT
14	TRBV6-6	TRBJ2-7	.	.	CASSYSYSSYEQYF	TGTGCCAGCAGTTACTCTTACAGCTCCTACGAGCAGTACTTC
14	TRBV6-6	TRBJ2-7	.	.	CASSFDRSLREQYF	TGTGCCAGCAGTTTTGACAGAAGCCTACGGGAGCAGTACTTC
13	TRBV19	TRBJ1-6	.	TRBD1	CATGQGGNSPLHF	TGTGCCACCGGGCAGGGGGGAAATTCACCCCTCCACTTT
16	TRBV9	TRBJ1-1	few	TRBD1	CASSEGLGGGNTEAFF	TGTGCCAGCAGCGAGGGGCTAGGGGGCGGGAACACTGAAGCTTTCTTT
18	TRBV5-4	TRBJ2-1	.	TRBD2	CASSLAVRTSGPPSEQFF	TGTGCCAGCAGCTTGGCCGTCCGGACTAGCGGCCCCCCTAGTGAGCAGTTCTTC
15	TRBV5-8	TRBJ2-1	once	TRBD2	CASSLRGGSYNEQFF	TGTGCCAGCAGCTTGCGCGGGGGTTCCTACAATGAGCAGTTCTTC
16	TRBV19	TRBJ1-5	.	.	CASKETGAGSNQPQHF	TGTGCCAGTAAGGAGACAGGAGCGGGTTCCAATCAGCCCCAGCATTTT
13	TRBV28	TRBJ1-2	.	TRBD1	CASSSGTGLWDTF	TGTGCCAGCAGTTCCGGGACAGGGCTATGGGACACCTTC
17	TRBV5-1	TRBJ1-3	.	TRBD1	CASSVTGGKFSGNTIYF	TGCGCCAGCAGCGTAACAGGGGGCAAATTCTCTGGAAACACCATATATTTT
14	TRBV28	TRBJ1-2	.	.	CAGSSDSSNYGYTF	TGTGCCGGCAGTTCGGACAGTTCGAACTATGGCTACACCTTC
15	TRBV28	TRBJ1-3	.	.	CASSLDSNSGNTIYF	TGTGCCAGCAGTTTAGACAGCAACTCTGGAAACACCATATATTTT
12	TRBV9	TRBJ2-1	.	.	CASSVGGHEQFF	TGTGCCAGCAGCGTCGGAGGTCATGAGCAGTTCTTC
17	TRBV12-5	TRBJ2-1	.	.	CASGLKPGLSSYNEQFF	TGTGCTAGTGGTTTGAAACCCGGCCTTAGCTCCTACAATGAGCAGTTCTTC
13	TRBV7-2	TRBJ2-7	.	TRBD2	CASSYPSSGEQYF	TGTGCCAGCAGCTATCCCTCTAGCGGCGAGCAGTACTTC
14	TRBV13	TRBJ2-2	.	TRBD1	CASSLVGGAGELFF	TGTGCCAGCAGCTTAGTAGGGGGCGCCGGGGAGCTGTTTTTT
12	TRBV28	TRBJ2-3	.	TRBD1	CASSLIRGSQYF	TGTGCCAGCAGTTTAATCAGGGGGTCGCAGTATTTT
15	TRBV6-1	TRBJ2-1	few	TRBD2	CASTTSGGPYNEQFF	TGTGCCAGCACGACTAGCGGGGGGCCTTACAATGAGCAGTTCTTC
16	TRBV7-3	TRBJ2-1	.	TRBD1	CASSFHGTGGPNEQFF	TGTGCCAGCAGCTTTCACGGGACAGGGGGCCCAAATGAGCAGTTCTTC
15	TRBV15	TRBJ2-1	.	TRBD2	CATSKLAGDSNEQFF	TGTGCCACCAGCAAACTAGCGGGAGACAGCAATGAGCAGTTCTTC
13	TRBV9	TRBJ2-7	once	.	CASSVANGYEQYF	TGTGCCAGCAGCGTAGCAAATGGCTACGAGCAGTACTTC
15	TRBV7-9	TRBJ1-3	.	.	CASSFEPPSGNTIYF	TGTGCCAGCAGCTTTGAACCGCCCTCTGGAAACACCATATATTTT
14	TRBV7-8	TRBJ1-1	.	.	CASSPRQENTEAFF	TGTGCCAGCAGCCCCCGACAGGAAAACACTGAAGCTTTCTTT
20	TRBV14	TRBJ1-2	.	TRBD1	CASSQDKPGQGAPLYYGYTF	TGTGCCAGCAGCCAAGATAAACCGGGACAGGGGGCCCCCCTATACTATGGCTACACCTTC
13	TRBV7-8	TRBJ1-2	.	.	CASSLVSLGGYTF	TGTGCCAGCAGCTTGGTCTCCTTGGGGGGCTACACCTTC
13	TRBV28	TRBJ2-5	.	.	CASSLPDQETQYF	TGTGCCAGCAGTTTACCGGACCAAGAGACCCAGTACTTC
11	TRBV28	TRBJ1-1	.	.	CAGSNWEEAFF	TGTGCCGGCAGCAATTGGGAGGAAGCTTTCTTT
13	TRBV7-9	TRBJ2-1	.	TRBD2	CASRAGGSDEQFF	TGTGCCAGCCGAGCGGGAGGAAGCGATGAGCAGTTCTTC
13	TRBV2	TRBJ1-2	.	.	CASYPGRSYGYTF	TGTGCCAGCTACCCTGGACGTAGCTATGGCTACACCTTC
14	TRBV13	TRBJ2-7	.	TRBD1	CASSKRQGAYEQYF	TGTGCCAGCAGCAAACGACAGGGGGCCTACGAGCAGTACTTC
15	TRBV6-1	TRBJ2-5	few	TRBD2	CASSELAGGQETQYF	TGTGCCAGCAGTGAACTAGCGGGAGGCCAAGAGACCCAGTACTTC
14	TRBV5-8	TRBJ1-1	.	.	CASSKDNFDTEAFF	TGTGCCAGCAGCAAGGACAATTTTGACACTGAAGCTTTCTTT